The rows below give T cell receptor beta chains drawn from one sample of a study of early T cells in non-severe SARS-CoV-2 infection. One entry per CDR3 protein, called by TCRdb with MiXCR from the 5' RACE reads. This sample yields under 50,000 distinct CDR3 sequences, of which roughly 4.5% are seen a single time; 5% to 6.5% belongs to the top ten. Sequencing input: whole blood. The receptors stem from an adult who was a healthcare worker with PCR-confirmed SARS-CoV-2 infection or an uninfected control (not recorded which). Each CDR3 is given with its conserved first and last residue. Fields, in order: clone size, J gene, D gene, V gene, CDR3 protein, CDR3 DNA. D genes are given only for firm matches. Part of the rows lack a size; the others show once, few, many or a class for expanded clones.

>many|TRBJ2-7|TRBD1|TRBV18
CASSPPRTGGYEQYF
TGTGCCAGCTCACCACCAAGGACAGGGGGCTACGAGCAGTACTTC
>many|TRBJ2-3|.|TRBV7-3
CASSLLGDTQYF
TGTGCCAGCAGCTTATTGGGGGATACGCAGTATTTT
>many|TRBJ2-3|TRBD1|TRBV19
CASNQGATDTQYF
TGTGCCAGTAACCAGGGGGCAACAGATACGCAGTATTTT
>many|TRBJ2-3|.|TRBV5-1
CASSLMADPSTDTQYF
TGCGCCAGCAGCTTGATGGCGGACCCCAGCACAGATACGCAGTATTTT
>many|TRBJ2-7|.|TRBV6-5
CASSSLSGHEQYF
TGTGCCAGCAGTTCCTTAAGCGGGCACGAGCAGTACTTC
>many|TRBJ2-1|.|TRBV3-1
CASSQSGISAIREQFF
TGTGCCAGCAGCCAGAGTGGAATCTCCGCGATTCGTGAGCAGTTCTTC
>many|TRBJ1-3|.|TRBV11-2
CASSLDGPLEANTIYF
TGTGCCAGCAGCTTAGATGGCCCTCTGGAGGCAAACACCATATATTTT
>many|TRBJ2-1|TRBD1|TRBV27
CASTDRVHEQFF
TGTGCCAGCACGGACAGGGTCCATGAGCAGTTCTTC
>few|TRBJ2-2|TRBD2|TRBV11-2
CASSHLGRERTGELFF
TGTGCCAGCAGTCATCTGGGGCGGGAGCGGACCGGGGAGCTGTTTTTT
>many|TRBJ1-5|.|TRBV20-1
CSAGGQVNQPQHF
TGCAGTGCCGGGGGGCAGGTCAATCAGCCCCAGCATTTT
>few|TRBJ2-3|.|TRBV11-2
CASDPLDTDTQYF
TGTGCCAGCGACCCCCTGGACACAGATACGCAGTATTTT
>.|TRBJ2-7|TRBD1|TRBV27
CASSSITGGSLYEQYF
TGTGCCAGCAGTTCGATCACAGGGGGTTCACTCTACGAGCAGTACTTC
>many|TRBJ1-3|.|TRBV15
CATSRDLGGISGNTIYF
TGTGCCACCAGCAGAGATCTTGGCGGCATCTCTGGAAACACCATATATTTT
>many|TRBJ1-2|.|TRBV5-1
CASSLGPDRDSNYGYTF
TGCGCCAGCAGCTTGGGCCCGGACAGAGACTCTAACTATGGCTACACCTTC
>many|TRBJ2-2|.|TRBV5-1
CASRESNTGELFF
TGCGCCAGCAGGGAGTCGAACACCGGGGAGCTGTTTTTT
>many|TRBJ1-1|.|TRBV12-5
CASGAGNTEAFF
TGTGCTAGTGGGGCGGGGAACACTGAAGCTTTCTTT
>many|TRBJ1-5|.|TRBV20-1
CSGGDGNQPQHF
TGCAGTGGAGGGGACGGCAATCAGCCCCAGCATTTT
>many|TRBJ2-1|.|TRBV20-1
CSVPGPNNEQFF
TGCAGTGTGCCGGGACCCAACAATGAGCAGTTCTTC
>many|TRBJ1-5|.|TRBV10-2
CASSARGDNQPQHF
TGCGCCAGCAGTGCCAGGGGAGACAATCAGCCCCAGCATTTT
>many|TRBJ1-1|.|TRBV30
CAWSPDLNTEAFF
TGTGCCTGGAGTCCCGACCTCAACACTGAAGCTTTCTTT
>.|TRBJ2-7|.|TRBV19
CASSIGRSTEQYF
TGTGCCAGTAGTATTGGCAGATCTACCGAGCAGTACTTC
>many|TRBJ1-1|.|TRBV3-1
CASSQGGGEAFF
TGTGCCAGCAGCCAAGGCGGCGGTGAAGCTTTCTTT
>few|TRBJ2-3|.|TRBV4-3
CASSQDSSSYVTDTQYF
TGCGCCAGCAGCCAAGATAGCTCTAGTTACGTCACAGATACGCAGTATTTT
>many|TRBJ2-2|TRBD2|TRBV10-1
CASSDSGPGLAGVLSGELFF
TGCGCCAGCAGTGATTCAGGCCCAGGACTAGCGGGAGTGTTAAGCGGGGAGCTGTTTTTT
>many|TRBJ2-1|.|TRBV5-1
CASSFSGSGYNEQFF
TGCGCCAGCAGCTTTTCCGGGTCAGGTTACAATGAGCAGTTCTTC
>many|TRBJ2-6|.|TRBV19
CASSLGANVLTF
TGTGCCAGTAGCCTGGGGGCCAACGTCCTGACTTTC
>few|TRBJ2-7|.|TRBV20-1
CSARKPGEQYF
TGCAGTGCTAGAAAACCGGGGGAGCAGTACTTC
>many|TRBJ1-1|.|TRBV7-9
CASSRGGVNTEAFF
TGTGCCAGCAGCCGTGGAGGGGTGAACACTGAAGCTTTCTTT
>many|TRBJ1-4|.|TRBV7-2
CASKSPTNEKLFF
TGTGCCAGCAAATCCCCAACTAATGAAAAACTGTTTTTT
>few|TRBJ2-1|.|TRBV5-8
CASSLGPNEQFF
TGTGCCAGCAGCTTGGGTCCCAATGAGCAGTTCTTC
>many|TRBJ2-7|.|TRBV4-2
CASSQGGGSYEQYF
TGTGCCAGCAGCCAAGGTGGGGGTAGCTACGAGCAGTACTTC
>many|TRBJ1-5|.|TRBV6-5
CASRSAGPSNQPQHF
TGTGCCAGCCGCTCCGCGGGGCCTAGCAATCAGCCCCAGCATTTT
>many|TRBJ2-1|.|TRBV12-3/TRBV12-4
CASSLQGRGTYNEQFF
TGTGCCAGCAGTTTACAGGGGCGAGGGACATACAATGAGCAGTTCTTC
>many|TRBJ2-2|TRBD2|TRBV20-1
CSARGQIAGGLSTGELFF
TGCAGTGCTAGAGGGCAAATAGCGGGGGGCCTCTCCACCGGGGAGCTGTTTTTT
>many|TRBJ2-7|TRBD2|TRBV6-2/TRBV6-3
CASSYGLGASGLYEQYF
TGTGCCAGCAGTTACGGTCTCGGGGCTAGCGGCTTATACGAGCAGTACTTC
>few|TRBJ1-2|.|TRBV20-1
CSARDGGNYGYTF
TGCAGTGCTAGAGATGGTGGGAACTATGGCTACACCTTC
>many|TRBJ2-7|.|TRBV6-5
CASSYSTGFEQYF
TGTGCCAGCAGTTACTCGACCGGGTTCGAGCAGTACTTC
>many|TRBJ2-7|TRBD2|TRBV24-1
CATSDPSGPNSYEQYF
TGTGCCACCAGTGACCCTAGCGGACCAAACTCCTACGAGCAGTACTTC
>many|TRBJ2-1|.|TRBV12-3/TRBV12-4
CASSFSQGTYNEQFF
TGTGCCAGCAGTTTTTCGCAGGGCACCTACAATGAGCAGTTCTTC
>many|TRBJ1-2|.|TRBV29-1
CSVEARMGFDYGYTF
TGCAGCGTTGAAGCTCGAATGGGCTTCGACTATGGCTACACCTTC
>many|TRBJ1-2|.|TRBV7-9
CASSSPARLEASGYTF
TGTGCCAGCAGCTCCCCTGCTCGTTTGGAAGCGTCGGGCTACACCTTC
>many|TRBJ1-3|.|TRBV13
CASSPRASAGNTIYF
TGTGCCAGCAGCCCCCGCGCGTCAGCTGGAAACACCATATATTTT
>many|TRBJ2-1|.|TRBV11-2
CASSPRGGPYNEQFF
TGTGCCAGCAGCCCAAGGGGGGGACCCTACAATGAGCAGTTCTTC
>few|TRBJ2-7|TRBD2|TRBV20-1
CSARGLAEVYEQYF
TGCAGTGCTAGGGGACTAGCGGAGGTCTACGAGCAGTACTTC
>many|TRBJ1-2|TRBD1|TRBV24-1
CATPSLARGQLGNYGYTF
TGTGCCACCCCCAGCTTGGCCAGGGGGCAATTGGGGAACTATGGCTACACCTTC
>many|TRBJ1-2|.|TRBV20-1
CSARGVLAITF
TGCAGTGCTAGAGGAGTCCTAGCGATCACCTTC
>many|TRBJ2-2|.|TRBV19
CASSMTAANTGELFF
TGTGCCAGTAGTATGACAGCCGCGAACACCGGGGAGCTGTTTTTT
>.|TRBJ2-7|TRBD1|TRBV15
CATSRSRTGVDEQYF
TGTGCCACCAGCAGAAGTAGGACAGGGGTCGACGAGCAGTACTTC
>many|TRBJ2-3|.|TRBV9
CASSLAALADTQYF
TGTGCCAGCAGCCTTGCCGCCCTAGCAGATACGCAGTATTTT
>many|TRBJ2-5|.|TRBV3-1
CASSVGGIQETQYF
TGTGCCAGCAGCGTCGGTGGCATCCAAGAGACCCAGTACTTC
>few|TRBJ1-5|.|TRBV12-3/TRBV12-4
CASSLLAGTSNQPQHF
TGTGCCAGCAGTTTGCTTGCTGGCACGAGCAATCAGCCCCAGCATTTT
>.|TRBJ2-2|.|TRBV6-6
CASSYAGPGAGELFF
TGTGCCAGCAGTTATGCTGGACCAGGGGCCGGGGAGCTGTTTTTT
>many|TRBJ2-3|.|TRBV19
CASSHRPDTQYF
TGTGCCAGTAGCCACAGACCCGATACGCAGTATTTT
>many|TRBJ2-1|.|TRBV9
CASSGAGSVDEQFF
TGTGCCAGCTCAGGGGCGGGATCGGTGGATGAGCAGTTCTTC
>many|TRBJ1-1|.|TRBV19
CASSRGQNTEAFF
TGTGCCAGTAGTAGGGGACAGAACACTGAAGCTTTCTTT
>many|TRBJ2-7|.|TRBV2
CASSSDRGEQYF
TGTGCCAGCAGTTCCGACCGCGGCGAGCAGTACTTC
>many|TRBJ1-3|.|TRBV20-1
CSADGSGNTIYF
TGCAGTGCCGACGGTTCTGGAAACACCATATATTTT
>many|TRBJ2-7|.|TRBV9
CASSVGGVGSYEQYF
TGTGCCAGCAGCGTAGGGGGGGTCGGCTCCTACGAGCAGTACTTC
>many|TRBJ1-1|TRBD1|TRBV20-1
CSARAGGQGGEAFF
TGCAGTGCTCGCGCGGGGGGACAGGGTGGTGAAGCTTTCTTT
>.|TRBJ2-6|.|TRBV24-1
CATSELGSSFSGANVLTF
TGTGCCACCAGTGAGCTGGGGTCTAGCTTCTCTGGGGCCAACGTCCTGACTTTC